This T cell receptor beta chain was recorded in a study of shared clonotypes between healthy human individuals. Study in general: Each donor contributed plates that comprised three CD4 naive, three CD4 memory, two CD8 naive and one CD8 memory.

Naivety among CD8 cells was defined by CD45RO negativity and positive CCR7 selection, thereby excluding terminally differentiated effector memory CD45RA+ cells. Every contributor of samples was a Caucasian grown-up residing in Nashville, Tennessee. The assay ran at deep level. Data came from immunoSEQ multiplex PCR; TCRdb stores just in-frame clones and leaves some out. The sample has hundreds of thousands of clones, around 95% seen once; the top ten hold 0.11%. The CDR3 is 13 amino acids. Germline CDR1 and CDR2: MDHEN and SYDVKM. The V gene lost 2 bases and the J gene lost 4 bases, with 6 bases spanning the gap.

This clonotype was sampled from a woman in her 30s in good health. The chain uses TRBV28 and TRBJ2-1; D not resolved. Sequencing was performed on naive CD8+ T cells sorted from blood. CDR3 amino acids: CASSLRGYNEQFF. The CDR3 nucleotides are TGTGCCAGCAGTTTAAGAGGTTACAATGAGCAGTTCTTC.